This T cell receptor (beta chain) was captured in a study of blood T cell repertoires in COVID-19. On the study more broadly: Researchers got acute and convalescent COVID-19 samples from the United States, Italy and Spain.

TCRdb keeps only in-frame clones here, not all; method: immunoSEQ multiplex PCR. Here the sample spans about 140,000 clones, around 79% being singletons. Sequencing input: peripheral blood. This TCR came from a man in his 60s with acute or convalescent COVID-19.

The CDR3 DNA sequence: TGCAGCGTTGAGGGGGACAGAGCTAACTATGGCTACACCTTC. Protein sequence: CSVEGDRANYGYTF. The gene calls are TRBV29-1 and TRBJ1-2; TRBD1 matches 7 bases. This CDR3 has 14 amino acids. The germline V gene has CDR1 SQVTM and CDR2 ANQGSEA. Trimming cost V 3 bases and J 0 bases; bases outside gene matches: 4.